This T cell receptor (beta chain) is drawn from a study of tumor-infiltrating lymphocytes in primary liver carcinoma. The authors made TCR beta cDNA from around 500 ng total RNA with a constant-region primer. Three nested multiplex PCR rounds, a slightly modified ARM-PCR, produced the libraries for TCR beta. In the first two PCR rounds, TRBV1-TRBV30 forward primers were paired with a C-beta reverse primer, and each round lasted 10 cycles. A single record per CDR3 protein comes from TCRdb applying MiXCR to the multiplex PCR reads. The sample gives more than 100,000 distinct CDR3 sequences, approximately 70% of which show up once; over 7% is in the top ten. Unsorted bulk tissue of about 18-32 mg yielded co-extracted RNA and DNA. Each participant had primary liver carcinoma, and surgical resection was the treatment. There were over 85% viable tumor cells in every single sample of tumor. Germline V gives CDR1 MNHEY, CDR2 SVGAGI. The CDR3 covers 14 residues.

On this clonotype: At one of its ends the junction is not consistent with the germline gene, which may arise from a read error.

The rearrangement links TRBV6-5 to TRBJ2-1; a weak D match, TRBD1 (6 bases). This clonotype was sampled from a woman in her sixties with primary liver carcinoma and hepatitis B virus infection. The sequencing sample was made of liver tumor tissue from sampling region 1. Stated subset: tumor region T1, superior pole. The CDR3 is CASSSRGSYYEQFF. CDR3 nucleotide sequence: TGTGCCAGCAGTTCCAGGGGCTCCTACTATGAGCAGTTCTTC.